Listed below are T cell receptor beta chains from one sample, sequenced in a study of T cell responses to AZD1222 COVID-19 vaccine. Produced via immunoSEQ multiplex PCR; TCRdb's table is partial and in-frame only. The table lists about 160,000 clones, about 90% of them singletons. Sample: peripheral blood, taken on day 0 of AZD1222 vaccination. These receptor sequences come from an adult in good health. Each CDR3 is given with its conserved first and last residue. D genes are given only for firm matches. Some rows mark clone size as missing; the rest say once, few, many or name a class of expanded clone.

TGTGCCACCAGCAGGAGCGGGGGGAACACCGGGGAGCTGTTTTTT	CATSRSGGNTGELFF	.	TRBD2	TRBV15	TRBJ2-2
TGTGCCACCAGCAGAGTTCCCACGGTGGGCATTACCTCTGGGGCCAACGTCCTGACTTTC	CATSRVPTVGITSGANVLTF	once	.	TRBV15	TRBJ2-6
TGTGCCAGCAGCTTCCGGACACGGGCCTACTCTGGGGCCAACGTCCTGACTTTC	CASSFRTRAYSGANVLTF	.	.	TRBV7-6	TRBJ2-6
TGCGCCAGCACGGGCTTTGGCACCGGGGAGCTGTTTTTT	CASTGFGTGELFF	.	.	TRBV5-1	TRBJ2-2
TGTGCCAGCAGGACAGCTGAACCAGGCTACGAGCAGTACTTC	CASRTAEPGYEQYF	.	.	TRBV7-9	TRBJ2-7
TGTGCCAGCAGTTTAGTAGGGGCGGGGAACTATGGCTACACCTTC	CASSLVGAGNYGYTF	few	.	TRBV28	TRBJ1-2
TGTGCCAGCAGTCCCAGACAGAGTTCCCCCGGGGAGCTGTTTTTT	CASSPRQSSPGELFF	.	.	TRBV28	TRBJ2-2
TGTGCCAGCAGTTACGGGGTGAGCTCTGGAAACACCATATATTTT	CASSYGVSSGNTIYF	.	.	TRBV6-2/TRBV6-3	TRBJ1-3
TGCGCCAGCAGCTTAGACTACGAGCAGTACTTC	CASSLDYEQYF	.	.	TRBV5-1	TRBJ2-7
TGTGCCAGCAGCCCCCGATCGGGAGCCTTCTACACCGGGGAGCTGTTTTTT	CASSPRSGAFYTGELFF	.	.	TRBV7-3	TRBJ2-2
TGTGCCATCAGTGCTGGACAGCGCGTCACTGAAGCTTTCTTT	CAISAGQRVTEAFF	once	.	TRBV10-3	TRBJ1-1
TGTGCCAGCAGCCCCGCCCCCTCTCAGCCCCAGCATTTT	CASSPAPSQPQHF	.	.	TRBV27	TRBJ1-5
TGCGCCAGCAGCTTGGTGGGGTCCCGAGGAAACACCATATATTTT	CASSLVGSRGNTIYF	.	.	TRBV5-1	TRBJ1-3
TGTGCCAGCAGCCATCTAGCGGGAGGGCCGGCAGATACGCAGTATTTT	CASSHLAGGPADTQYF	.	TRBD2	TRBV7-8	TRBJ2-3
TGCGCCAGCAGCTTGGTTCCGGGTGCGGTGCAGCCCCAGCATTTT	CASSLVPGAVQPQHF	.	.	TRBV5-1	TRBJ1-5
TGTGCCAGCAGTTTTACGGACCTGCTCCGGGAAAAACTGTTTTTT	CASSFTDLLREKLFF	once	.	TRBV28	TRBJ1-4
TGTGCCAGCAGCGTAGCTCCTCGGGGGCTGTCGAGTGCAAACACTGAAGCTTTCTTT	CASSVAPRGLSSANTEAFF	.	.	TRBV9	TRBJ1-1
TGTGCCAGCAGCCAAGATTACAGAGGGAATCAGCCCCAGCATTTT	CASSQDYRGNQPQHF	.	.	TRBV3-1/TRBV3-2	TRBJ1-5
TGTGCCATCGGGACAGGTGGCGGTATTAGTGGCTACACCTTC	CAIGTGGGISGYTF	.	TRBD1	TRBV27	TRBJ1-2
TGTGCCAGCAGCTCCTGGACTAGCGGGGGGAAAGAGACCCAGTACTTC	CASSSWTSGGKETQYF	.	TRBD2	TRBV5-6	TRBJ2-5
TGTGCCAGCAGTCAGATCCACCAGCCCCAGCATTTT	CASSQIHQPQHF	.	.	TRBV12-3/TRBV12-4	TRBJ1-5
TGCGCCAGCAGCTTGTTAGCGGGGGGCGGCAATGAGCAGTTCTTC	CASSLLAGGGNEQFF	.	TRBD2	TRBV5-1	TRBJ2-1
TGTGCCAGCAGTCGGGACAGCAATCAGCCCCAGCATTTT	CASSRDSNQPQHF	.	.	TRBV12-3/TRBV12-4	TRBJ1-5
TGTGCCAGCAGCCAAGAAAGAAGAGGGAAAGGCTACACCTTC	CASSQERRGKGYTF	.	.	TRBV14	TRBJ1-2
TGTGCCACCAGTGCTGGGCTAACGAACACCGGGGAGCTGTTTTTT	CATSAGLTNTGELFF	.	.	TRBV24-1	TRBJ2-2
TGTGCCAGCAAAGATGGGACTAGTCCCGGGGAGCTGTTTTTT	CASKDGTSPGELFF	.	TRBD2	TRBV2	TRBJ2-2
TGTGCCTGGAGTGTAAAACAGGGCGTCGGGGATCAGCCCCAGCATTTT	CAWSVKQGVGDQPQHF	.	.	TRBV30	TRBJ1-5
TGCGCCAGCAGCACCGGGACCGACGCCGTCGGCTACACCTTC	CASSTGTDAVGYTF	.	.	TRBV5-1	TRBJ1-2
TGTGCCAGCAGCTCACCTACGCGGGCTGCGGGGACTGAAGCTTTCTTT	CASSSPTRAAGTEAFF	.	.	TRBV7-8	TRBJ1-1
TGTGCCAGCAGCAAACAGGGAGAAAAACTGTTTTTT	CASSKQGEKLFF	once	.	TRBV28	TRBJ1-4
TGTGCCTGGAGTGGGGGACAAGAGACCCAGTACTTC	CAWSGGQETQYF	.	.	TRBV30	TRBJ2-5
TGCGCCAGCAGCCAAGACGCAGGGTCCGGGGCCAACGTCCTGACTTTC	CASSQDAGSGANVLTF	once	.	TRBV4-3	TRBJ2-6
TGTGCTAGTGGGTCCGGGACTAACGAAGATACGCAGTATTTT	CASGSGTNEDTQYF	.	TRBD2	TRBV12-5	TRBJ2-3
TGTGCCAGCTCACCACCGGCAGGGACCTACGAGCAGTACTTC	CASSPPAGTYEQYF	.	.	TRBV18	TRBJ2-7
TGTGCCTGGAGGGGTTACAACGAAGGGCAGTTCTTC	CAWRGYNEGQFF	.	.	TRBV30	TRBJ2-1
TGCGCCAGCAGCTTGGAACAGGGGGCCGCGGAGCAGTACTTC	CASSLEQGAAEQYF	.	TRBD1	TRBV5-1	TRBJ2-7
TGTGCCAGCAGAGTGCTCGTCCCGCGCAGGGCAGATACGCAGTATTTT	CASRVLVPRRADTQYF	.	.	TRBV2	TRBJ2-3
TGTGCCTGGTCGCAGAGCGAGACCCAGTACTTC	CAWSQSETQYF	.	.	TRBV30	TRBJ2-5
TGTGCCAGCAGCTTGGACAGGGGGCGTGAGCAGTACTTC	CASSLDRGREQYF	.	TRBD1	TRBV5-5	TRBJ2-7